A selection of T cell receptor beta chains follows, all from one sample in a study of cytomegalovirus exposure and HLA in healthy donors. The table came from immunoSEQ multiplex PCR; TCRdb's copy has only in-frame clones and leaves some out. This sample carries about 130,000 clones, 74% of them seen once, and the ten largest clones take approximately 4%. The sample taken for sequencing was PBMCs. These receptors were obtained from a man in his forties in good health and CMV-seropositive. The CDR3 runs from the conserved cysteine through the conserved F or W. Fields, in order: V gene, D gene, J gene, clone size, CDR3 protein, CDR3 DNA. The D gene is left open where the match is weak. The size entry is marked missing in some rows and otherwise reads once, few, many or a size class.

v_gene: TRBV5-1
d_gene: TRBD1
j_gene: TRBJ1-1
abundance: NA
CDR3aa: CASSFGTDTEAFF
CDR3nt: TGCGCCAGCAGCTTCGGGACAGACACTGAAGCTTTCTTT

v_gene: TRBV2
d_gene: TRBD1
j_gene: TRBJ2-7
abundance: NA
CDR3aa: CASISGGNEQYF
CDR3nt: TGTGCCAGCATTTCAGGGGGAAACGAGCAGTACTTC

v_gene: TRBV7-9
d_gene: NA
j_gene: TRBJ2-6
abundance: NA
CDR3aa: CASSQTGSGANVLTF
CDR3nt: TGTGCCAGCAGCCAAACAGGGTCTGGGGCCAACGTCCTGACTTTC

v_gene: TRBV12-5
d_gene: NA
j_gene: TRBJ2-2
abundance: few
CDR3aa: CASGLARDGYSFGELFF
CDR3nt: TGTGCTAGTGGTTTGGCCCGGGATGGGTATAGTTTCGGGGAGCTGTTTTTT

v_gene: TRBV2
d_gene: TRBD2
j_gene: TRBJ2-1
abundance: NA
CDR3aa: CASSPGTSSYNEQFF
CDR3nt: TGTGCCAGCAGTCCCGGGACTAGCAGCTACAATGAGCAGTTCTTC

v_gene: TRBV30
d_gene: NA
j_gene: TRBJ1-2
abundance: few
CDR3aa: CAWSVTRGSYGYTF
CDR3nt: TGTGCCTGGAGTGTAACCCGAGGGAGCTATGGCTACACCTTC

v_gene: TRBV7-6
d_gene: NA
j_gene: TRBJ2-4
abundance: NA
CDR3aa: CASSFKGDLAKNIQYF
CDR3nt: TGTGCCAGCAGTTTTAAGGGGGACCTGGCCAAAAACATTCAGTACTTC

v_gene: TRBV6-6
d_gene: TRBD1
j_gene: TRBJ2-5
abundance: NA
CDR3aa: CASSYRPGGTGTQYF
CDR3nt: TGTGCCAGCAGTTACAGGCCAGGGGGCACCGGGACCCAGTACTTC

v_gene: TRBV30
d_gene: TRBD1
j_gene: TRBJ1-6
abundance: NA
CDR3aa: CAWSAGQGASPLHF
CDR3nt: TGTGCCTGGAGTGCGGGACAGGGTGCGTCACCCCTCCACTTT

v_gene: TRBV11-2
d_gene: TRBD2
j_gene: TRBJ2-1
abundance: NA
CDR3aa: CASSLFAGGRNEQFF
CDR3nt: TGTGCCAGCAGCTTATTCGCGGGAGGGCGGAATGAGCAGTTCTTC

v_gene: TRBV2
d_gene: NA
j_gene: TRBJ2-7
abundance: few
CDR3aa: CASSRQASYEQYF
CDR3nt: TGTGCCAGCAGTCGACAGGCCTCCTACGAGCAGTACTTC

v_gene: TRBV6-5
d_gene: NA
j_gene: TRBJ1-2
abundance: NA
CDR3aa: CASSSGYGYTF
CDR3nt: TGTGCCAGCAGTTCCGGGTATGGCTACACCTTC

v_gene: TRBV28
d_gene: NA
j_gene: TRBJ2-1
abundance: NA
CDR3aa: CASREGLASYNEQFF
CDR3nt: TGTGCCAGCAGAGAGGGGCTAGCGTCCTACAATGAGCAGTTCTTC

v_gene: TRBV11-2
d_gene: TRBD1
j_gene: TRBJ2-1
abundance: NA
CDR3aa: CASSRQGARSTYNEQFF
CDR3nt: TGTGCCAGCAGCAGACAGGGGGCGCGGAGTACCTACAATGAGCAGTTCTTC

v_gene: TRBV5-1
d_gene: TRBD2
j_gene: TRBJ2-1
abundance: NA
CDR3aa: CASSRLPGGGNNEQFF
CDR3nt: TGCGCCAGCAGCCGTCTGCCGGGCGGGGGTAACAATGAGCAGTTCTTC

v_gene: TRBV7-2
d_gene: NA
j_gene: TRBJ1-5
abundance: few
CDR3aa: CASSQTGDQPQHF
CDR3nt: TGTGCCAGCAGCCAGACGGGGGATCAGCCCCAGCATTTT

v_gene: TRBV2
d_gene: NA
j_gene: TRBJ2-1
abundance: NA
CDR3aa: CASRDSFYEQFF
CDR3nt: TGTGCCAGCCGGGACTCCTTTTATGAGCAGTTCTTC

v_gene: TRBV30
d_gene: TRBD1
j_gene: TRBJ1-1
abundance: few
CDR3aa: CAWSAGTENTEAFF
CDR3nt: TGTGCCTGGAGCGCCGGGACAGAGAACACTGAAGCTTTCTTT

v_gene: TRBV5-1
d_gene: NA
j_gene: TRBJ2-6
abundance: NA
CDR3aa: CASSFYRDSGANVLTF
CDR3nt: TGCGCCAGCAGCTTCTACAGAGACTCTGGGGCCAACGTCCTGACTTTC

v_gene: TRBV10-3
d_gene: TRBD1
j_gene: TRBJ2-2
abundance: NA
CDR3aa: CATSGTGTGELFF
CDR3nt: TGTGCCACTTCCGGGACAGGGACCGGGGAGCTGTTTTTT

v_gene: TRBV5-1
d_gene: TRBD1
j_gene: TRBJ1-3
abundance: NA
CDR3aa: CASSLETGQTGNTIYF
CDR3nt: TGCGCCAGCAGCTTGGAGACAGGGCAAACTGGAAACACCATATATTTT

v_gene: TRBV5-6
d_gene: NA
j_gene: TRBJ1-5
abundance: NA
CDR3aa: CASSFGGRNQPQHF
CDR3nt: TGTGCCAGCAGCTTTGGGGGCCGCAATCAGCCCCAGCATTTT

v_gene: TRBV14
d_gene: NA
j_gene: TRBJ1-2
abundance: NA
CDR3aa: CASSRAPRRGYTF
CDR3nt: TGTGCCAGCAGCCGGGCCCCTCGCCGCGGCTACACCTTC

v_gene: TRBV29-1
d_gene: TRBD2
j_gene: TRBJ2-4
abundance: NA
CDR3aa: CSVGGGLAKNIQYF
CDR3nt: TGCAGCGTTGGGGGGGGGTTAGCCAAAAACATTCAGTACTTC

v_gene: TRBV10-2
d_gene: NA
j_gene: TRBJ2-7
abundance: few
CDR3aa: CASSDPSGRASTKPYEQYF
CDR3nt: TGCGCCAGCAGTGACCCTTCGGGCAGGGCCTCCACAAAACCTTACGAGCAGTACTTC

v_gene: TRBV9
d_gene: NA
j_gene: TRBJ2-1
abundance: NA
CDR3aa: CASSVGGMETRLAPYNEQFF
CDR3nt: TGTGCCAGCAGCGTAGGGGGTATGGAGACTAGGCTAGCGCCATACAATGAGCAGTTCTTC

v_gene: TRBV15
d_gene: NA
j_gene: TRBJ1-5
abundance: NA
CDR3aa: CATRGGSGQPQHF
CDR3nt: TGTGCCACCAGGGGAGGGAGCGGGCAGCCCCAGCATTTT

v_gene: TRBV6-1
d_gene: NA
j_gene: TRBJ1-1
abundance: NA
CDR3aa: CASRKRGGDTEAFF
CDR3nt: TGTGCCAGCAGAAAAAGGGGGGGGGACACTGAAGCTTTCTTT

v_gene: TRBV7-2
d_gene: NA
j_gene: TRBJ1-5
abundance: NA
CDR3aa: CASSLVSVASQPQHF
CDR3nt: TGTGCCAGCAGCTTAGTGAGCGTGGCAAGTCAGCCCCAGCATTTT

v_gene: TRBV29-1
d_gene: TRBD1
j_gene: TRBJ2-7
abundance: once
CDR3aa: CSVLPGQESYEQYF
CDR3nt: TGCAGCGTCTTACCGGGACAGGAATCCTACGAGCAGTACTTC

v_gene: TRBV27
d_gene: TRBD1
j_gene: TRBJ1-6
abundance: NA
CDR3aa: CASRPQRDRGRSPLHF
CDR3nt: TGTGCCAGCAGGCCTCAAAGGGACAGGGGGCGATCACCCCTCCACTTT

v_gene: TRBV6-5
d_gene: NA
j_gene: TRBJ1-4
abundance: NA
CDR3aa: CASRTRGGNEKLFF
CDR3nt: TGTGCCAGCAGGACTCGGGGGGGTAATGAAAAACTGTTTTTT

v_gene: TRBV30
d_gene: TRBD2
j_gene: TRBJ2-3
abundance: NA
CDR3aa: CAWSMAAGSTDTQYF
CDR3nt: TGTGCCTGGAGTATGGCAGCGGGAAGCACAGATACGCAGTATTTT

v_gene: TRBV19
d_gene: NA
j_gene: TRBJ2-7
abundance: NA
CDR3aa: CASSIQGTSGEQYF
CDR3nt: TGTGCCAGTAGTATTCAGGGGACGTCGGGCGAGCAGTACTTC

v_gene: TRBV11-2
d_gene: NA
j_gene: TRBJ2-7
abundance: few
CDR3aa: CASSLKVAGAAYEQYF
CDR3nt: TGTGCCAGCAGCTTAAAGGTGGCAGGGGCCGCCTACGAGCAGTACTTC

v_gene: TRBV15
d_gene: NA
j_gene: TRBJ1-1
abundance: NA
CDR3aa: CATSRVRTANTEAFF
CDR3nt: TGTGCCACCAGCAGAGTTCGGACAGCTAACACTGAAGCTTTCTTT

v_gene: TRBV28
d_gene: NA
j_gene: TRBJ1-6
abundance: NA
CDR3aa: CASKWSSAGLRNSPLHF
CDR3nt: TGTGCCAGCAAATGGAGTAGTGCAGGGCTTAGGAATTCACCCCTCCACTTT

v_gene: TRBV6-1
d_gene: NA
j_gene: TRBJ2-7
abundance: NA
CDR3aa: CASSEAEAGTYEQYF
CDR3nt: TGTGCCAGCAGTGAAGCAGAGGCGGGGACCTACGAGCAGTACTTC

v_gene: TRBV5-6
d_gene: NA
j_gene: TRBJ1-6
abundance: NA
CDR3aa: CASSLVQGNSPLHF
CDR3nt: TGTGCCAGCAGCTTGGTGCAGGGAAATTCACCCCTCCACTTT

v_gene: TRBV14
d_gene: TRBD1
j_gene: TRBJ2-7
abundance: NA
CDR3aa: CASSRSGQGSSYYEQYF
CDR3nt: TGTGCCAGCAGCCGATCGGGACAGGGGTCGTCCTACTACGAGCAGTACTTC

v_gene: TRBV6-1
d_gene: NA
j_gene: TRBJ2-3
abundance: NA
CDR3aa: CASRSLTSTDTQYF
CDR3nt: TGTGCCAGCAGATCCTTAACTAGCACAGATACGCAGTATTTT

v_gene: TRBV18
d_gene: TRBD2
j_gene: TRBJ2-2
abundance: NA
CDR3aa: CASSRNSGGPNTGELFF
CDR3nt: TGTGCCAGCTCACGTAATAGCGGGGGCCCGAACACCGGGGAGCTGTTTTTT

v_gene: TRBV5-4
d_gene: NA
j_gene: TRBJ2-5
abundance: NA
CDR3aa: CASSLVTQETQYF
CDR3nt: TGTGCCAGCAGCTTGGTTACTCAAGAGACCCAGTACTTC

v_gene: TRBV28
d_gene: NA
j_gene: TRBJ1-1
abundance: few
CDR3aa: CASTNPGGTEAFF
CDR3nt: TGTGCCAGCACCAACCCCGGGGGCACTGAAGCTTTCTTT

v_gene: TRBV5-1
d_gene: NA
j_gene: TRBJ2-5
abundance: NA
CDR3aa: CASSLDRLETQYF
CDR3nt: TGCGCCAGCAGCTTGGACAGGCTTGAGACCCAGTACTTC